Each of the 10 T cell receptor beta chains below was sequenced from the same sample in a study of T-cell reconstitution after alpha-beta-depleted transplantation in children. Unique molecular identifiers featured in how the TCRbeta library was prepared. MiXCR was run by TCRdb on the PCR reads, yielding one entry per CDR3 protein. The table records about 280,000 distinct CDR3 sequences, approximately 10% of them present only once. The starting material was peripheral blood, obtained 180 days after TCRalphabeta/CD19-depleted stem cell transplant. The source of these receptors is a male patient aged 2-15 years who had a stem cell transplant for chronic granulomatous disease, so the T cells may come from the graft donor.

V and J are TRBV14 and TRBJ2-7, with 8 bases aligning to TRBD1. Germline V gene lookup returns CDR1 SGHDN and CDR2 FVKESK. The CDR3 covers 15 residues. The V segment lost 2 bases and the J segment 2 bases; nucleotides outside the gene matches: 5. CDR3 DNA: TGTGCCAGCAGCCAATTCCCGGGACAGGCCTACGAGCAGTACTTC. It encodes CASSQFPGQAYEQYF.

This clonotype was seen many times. V is TRBV28 and J is TRBJ2-7; D is unresolved. The CDR3 totals 10 residues. Germline values: CDR1 MDHEN, CDR2 SYDVKM. Trimming took 7 bases from V and 5 from J, leaving 6 bases between them. CDR3 sequence (DNA): TGTGCCAGCAAGGGCGACGAGCAGTACTTC. This codes for CASKGDEQYF.

This clonotype was picked up a small number of times. The rearrangement joins TRBV7-9 to TRBJ1-3, with D uncertain. Germline lookup yields CDR1 SEHNR and CDR2 FQNEAQ (reference sequence). V shed 3 bases and J shed 10 bases, with 4 bases lying between them. The CDR3 contains 10 residues. The CDR3 spells CASSFKTIYF. Here the CDR3 DNA reads TGTGCCAGCAGCTTTAAGACCATATATTTT.

This clonotype came up many times. The chain employs TRBV16 and TRBJ2-7; the D is unclear. The CDR3 spans 13 residues. Trimming took 1 base from V and 6 from J, leaving 10 bases between them. Germline V gene lookup returns CDR1 KGHSY and CDR2 FQNENV. The CDR3 here is CASSQLVGGEQYF. The CDR3 bases are TGTGCCAGCAGCCAATTAGTGGGTGGCGAGCAGTACTTC.

This clonotype was recorded many times. The chain couples TRBV28 to TRBJ1-2, with TRBD1 as a possible D gene (6 bases). Between the trimmed V and J ends, which lost 2 bases and 7 bases, there was a span of 17 bases. CDR3 size: 15 residues. Germline CDR1 and CDR2: MDHEN and SYDVKM. In nucleotides, the CDR3 is TGTGCCAGCAGTTTAATACAGGGAGGATCCCGTGGCTACACCTTC. The encoded protein is CASSLIQGGSRGYTF.

This clonotype showed up many times. The chain has TRBV20-1 and TRBJ2-3; 9 bases match TRBD2. CDR1 and CDR2 from the germline V gene are DFQATT and SNEGSKA (reference sequence). The CDR3 covers 15 residues. Trimming cost V 1 base and J 8 bases; bases outside gene matches: 10. DNA of the CDR3: TGCAGTGCTAGAGGTGGAGCGGGAGGCACCGGTACGCAGTATTTT. The encoded protein is CSARGGAGGTGTQYF.

In its sample, this clonotype was seen many times. The V and J genes are TRBV10-3 and TRBJ2-3; D is perhaps TRBD1 or TRBD2 (5 bases each). The CDR3 is 14 residues long. Trimming left V 8 bases short and J 0 bases short, with 12 bases between. From germline, CDR1 is ENHRY and CDR2 SYGVKD. The CDR3 nucleotides read TGTGCCATCTCCGAGGGGATGAGCACAGATACGCAGTATTTT. Translation: CAISEGMSTDTQYF.

This clonotype was seen many times. The rearrangement links TRBV18 to TRBJ2-7, with D possibly TRBD1 on 6 matching bases. Looked up from germline, CDR1 is KGHSH and CDR2 is LQKENI. The CDR3 consists of 12 residues. Trimming removed 6 bases at V and 6 bases at J, with 12 bases between. CDR3 coding DNA: TGTGCCAGCTCCCAAGGGGGTGGCGAGCAGTACTTC. It translates to CASSQGGGEQYF. Using reference TRBV18 and TRBJ2-7 for the parts outside the CDR3, the full variable domain is NAGVMQNPRHLVRRRGQEARLRCSPMKGHSHVYWYRQLPEEGLKFMVYLQKENIIDESGMPKERFSAEFPKEGPSILRIQQVVRGDSAAYFCASSQGGGEQYFGPGTRLTVT.

This clonotype was detected ten times or more. J is TRBJ2-7 and V is TRBV20-1; 9 bases are a match to TRBD1. The V segment lost 6 bases and the J segment 6 bases; nucleotides outside the gene matches: 9. The CDR3 consists of 13 residues. The germline V gene has CDR1 DFQATT and CDR2 SNEGSKA (reference sequence). The CDR3 reads CSARGDRVFEQYF. The CDR3 DNA sequence: TGCAGTGCCCGTGGGGACAGGGTCTTCGAGCAGTACTTC.

This clonotype was observed many times. The V gene is TRBV20-1, the J gene TRBJ2-7; D is tentatively TRBD1 or TRBD2 (5 bases each). CDR3 length equals 17 residues. Germline assignment: CDR1 DFQATT and CDR2 SNEGSKA (reference sequence). V was shortened by 0 bases and J by 2 bases, with 20 bases between the two germline ends. Here the CDR3 reads CSAREARGQGNPYEQYF. The CDR3 nucleotides are TGCAGTGCTAGAGAGGCCCGCGGGCAGGGAAACCCCTACGAGCAGTACTTC.